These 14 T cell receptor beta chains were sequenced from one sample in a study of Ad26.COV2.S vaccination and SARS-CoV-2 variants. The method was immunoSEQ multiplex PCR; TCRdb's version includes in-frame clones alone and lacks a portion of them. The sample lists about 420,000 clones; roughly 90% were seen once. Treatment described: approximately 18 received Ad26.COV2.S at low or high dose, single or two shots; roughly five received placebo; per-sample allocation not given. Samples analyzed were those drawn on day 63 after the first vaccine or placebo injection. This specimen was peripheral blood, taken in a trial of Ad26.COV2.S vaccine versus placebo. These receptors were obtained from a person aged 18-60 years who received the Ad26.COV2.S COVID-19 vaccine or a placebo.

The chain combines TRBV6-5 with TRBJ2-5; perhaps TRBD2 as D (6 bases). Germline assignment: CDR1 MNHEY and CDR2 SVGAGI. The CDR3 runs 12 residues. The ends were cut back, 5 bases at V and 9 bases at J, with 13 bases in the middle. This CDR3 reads CASSPGLAAQYF. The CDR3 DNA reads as TGTGCCAGCAGTCCGGGACTGGCGGCCCAGTACTTC.

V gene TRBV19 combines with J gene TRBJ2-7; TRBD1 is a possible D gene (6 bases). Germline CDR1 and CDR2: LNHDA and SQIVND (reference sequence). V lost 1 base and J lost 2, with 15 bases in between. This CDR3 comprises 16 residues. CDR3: CASSIAFTDRPYEQYF. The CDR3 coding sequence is TGTGCCAGTAGTATAGCGTTTACGGACAGACCCTACGAGCAGTACTTC.

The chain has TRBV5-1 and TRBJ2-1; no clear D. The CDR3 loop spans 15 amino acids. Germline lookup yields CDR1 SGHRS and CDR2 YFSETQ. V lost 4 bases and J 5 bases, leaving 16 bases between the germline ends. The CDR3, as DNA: TGCGCCAGCAGCCAAGACCTGGGCAACAACAATGAGCAGTTCTTC. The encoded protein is CASSQDLGNNNEQFF.

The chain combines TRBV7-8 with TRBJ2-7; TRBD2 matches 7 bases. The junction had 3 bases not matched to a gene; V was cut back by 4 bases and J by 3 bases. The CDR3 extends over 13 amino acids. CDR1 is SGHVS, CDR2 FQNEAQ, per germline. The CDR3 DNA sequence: TGTGCCAGCAGCTGGGGGGGTTACTACGAGCAGTACTTC. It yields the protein CASSWGGYYEQYF.

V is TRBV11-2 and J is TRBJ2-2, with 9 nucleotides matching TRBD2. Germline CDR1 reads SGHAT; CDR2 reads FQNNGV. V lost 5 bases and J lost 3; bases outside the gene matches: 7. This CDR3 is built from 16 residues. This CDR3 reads CASSLGSGGDTGELFF. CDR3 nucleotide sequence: TGTGCCAGCAGCCTGGGTAGCGGGGGAGACACCGGGGAGCTGTTTTTT. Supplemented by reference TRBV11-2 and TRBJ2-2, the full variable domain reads EAGVAQSPRYKIIEKRQSVAFWCNPISGHATLYWYQQILGQGPKLLIQFQNNGVVDDSQLPKDRFSAERLKGVDSTLKIQPAKLEDSAVYLCASSLGSGGDTGELFFGEGSRLTVL.

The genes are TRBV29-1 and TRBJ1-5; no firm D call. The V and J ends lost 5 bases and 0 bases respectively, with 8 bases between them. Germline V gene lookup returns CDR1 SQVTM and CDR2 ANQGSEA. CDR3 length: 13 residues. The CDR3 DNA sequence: TGCAGCGTTAGCCTAGATAGCAATCAGCCCCAGCATTTT. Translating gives CSVSLDSNQPQHF.

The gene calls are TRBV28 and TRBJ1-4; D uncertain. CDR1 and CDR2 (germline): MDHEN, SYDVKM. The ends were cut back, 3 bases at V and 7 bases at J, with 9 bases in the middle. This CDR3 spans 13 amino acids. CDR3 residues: CASSFRGPEKLFF. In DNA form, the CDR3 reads TGTGCCAGCAGTTTTCGAGGACCTGAAAAACTGTTTTTT.

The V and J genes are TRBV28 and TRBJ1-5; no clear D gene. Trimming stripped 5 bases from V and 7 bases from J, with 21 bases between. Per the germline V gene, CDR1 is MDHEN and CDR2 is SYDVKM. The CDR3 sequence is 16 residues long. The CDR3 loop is CASSPTRRQFKQPQHF. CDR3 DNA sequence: TGTGCCAGCAGTCCCACACGACGGCAATTTAAGCAGCCCCAGCATTTT.

CDR3 loop: CASSMGLAHYNEQFF. The CDR3 coding sequence is TGTGCCAGTAGTATGGGACTAGCCCATTACAATGAGCAGTTCTTC. V and J are TRBV19 and TRBJ2-1; 9 bases agree with TRBD2. The germline V gene has CDR1 LNHDA and CDR2 SQIVND (reference sequence). The CDR3 loop spans 15 amino acids. V gave up 3 bases and J gave up 4 bases; unmatched junction bases: 4.

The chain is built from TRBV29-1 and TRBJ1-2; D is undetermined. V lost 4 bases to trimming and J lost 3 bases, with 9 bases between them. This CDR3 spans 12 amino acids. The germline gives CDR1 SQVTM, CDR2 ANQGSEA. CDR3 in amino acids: CSVAGGHYGYTF. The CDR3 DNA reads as TGCAGCGTTGCTGGTGGACACTATGGCTACACCTTC.

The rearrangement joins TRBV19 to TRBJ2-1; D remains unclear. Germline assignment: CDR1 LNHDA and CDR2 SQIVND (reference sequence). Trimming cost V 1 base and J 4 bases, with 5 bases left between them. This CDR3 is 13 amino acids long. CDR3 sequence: CASSIVGYNEQFF. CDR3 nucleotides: TGTGCCAGTAGTATAGTAGGTTACAATGAGCAGTTCTTC.

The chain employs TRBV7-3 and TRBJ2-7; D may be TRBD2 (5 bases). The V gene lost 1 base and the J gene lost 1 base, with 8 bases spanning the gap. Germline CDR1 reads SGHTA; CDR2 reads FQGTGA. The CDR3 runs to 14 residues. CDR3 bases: TGTGCCAGCAGCTTAAGGGGAGATTCCTACGAGCAGTACTTC. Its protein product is CASSLRGDSYEQYF.

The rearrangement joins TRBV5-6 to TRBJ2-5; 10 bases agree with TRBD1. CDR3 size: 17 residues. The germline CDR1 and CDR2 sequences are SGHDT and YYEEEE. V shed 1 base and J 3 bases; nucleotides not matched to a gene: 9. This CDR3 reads CASSLSVWTGGKETQYF. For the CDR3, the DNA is TGTGCCAGCAGCTTGAGCGTGTGGACAGGGGGTAAAGAGACCCAGTACTTC.

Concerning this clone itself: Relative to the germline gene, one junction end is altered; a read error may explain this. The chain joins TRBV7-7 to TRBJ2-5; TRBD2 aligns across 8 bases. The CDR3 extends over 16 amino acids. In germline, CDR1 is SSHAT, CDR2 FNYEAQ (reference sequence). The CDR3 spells CASSLGGASGQETQYF. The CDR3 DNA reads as TGTGCTAGCAGCCTTGGTGGGGCTAGCGGGCAAGAGACCCAGTACTTC.